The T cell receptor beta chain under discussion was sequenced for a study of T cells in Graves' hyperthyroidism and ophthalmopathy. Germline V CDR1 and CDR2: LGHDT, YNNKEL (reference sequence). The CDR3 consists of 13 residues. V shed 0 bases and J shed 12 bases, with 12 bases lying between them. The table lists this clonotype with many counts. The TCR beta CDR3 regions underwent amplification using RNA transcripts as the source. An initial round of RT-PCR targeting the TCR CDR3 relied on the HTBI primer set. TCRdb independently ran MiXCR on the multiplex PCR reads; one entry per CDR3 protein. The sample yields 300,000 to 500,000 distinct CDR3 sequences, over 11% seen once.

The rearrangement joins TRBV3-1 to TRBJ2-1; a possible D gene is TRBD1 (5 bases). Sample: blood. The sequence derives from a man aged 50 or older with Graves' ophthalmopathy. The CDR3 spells CASSQESVQGQFF. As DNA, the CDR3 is TGTGCCAGCAGCCAAGAAAGTGTGCAGGGGCAGTTCTTC.